Presented here are 16 T cell receptor beta chains from one specimen sequenced in a study of blood T cell repertoires in COVID-19. The repertoire was sequenced with immunoSEQ multiplex PCR; TCRdb's copy has only in-frame clones and lacks some. The sample has about 170,000 clones, approximately 81% seen once. Sequencing input: peripheral blood. These receptors came from a man between 18 and 35 years old with active or convalescent COVID-19.

The chain carries TRBV7-2 and TRBJ2-5, with D perhaps TRBD1 (6 bases). The CDR3 totals 13 residues. Germline V gene sequence: CDR1 SGHTA, CDR2 FQGNSA. V lost 4 bases to trimming and J lost 5 bases, with 11 bases between them. The CDR3 DNA is TGTGCCAGCAGCTCGCAGGGGTTCGAGACCCAGTACTTC. It encodes CASSSQGFETQYF.

The V gene is TRBV7-9, the J gene TRBJ2-3; TRBD1 aligns across 7 bases. The V gene's germline CDR1 is SEHNR and CDR2 FQNEAQ (reference sequence). After removal of 2 bases from V and 2 bases from J, the junction contained 10 bases not matched to a gene. The CDR3 sequence is 17 residues long. CDR3 sequence reads: CASSLTSSGGPTDTQYF. In DNA form, the CDR3 reads TGTGCCAGCAGCTTAACCTCCTCAGGGGGTCCCACAGATACGCAGTATTTT.

The chain carries TRBV5-4 and TRBJ1-1, with D possibly matching TRBD1 (5 bases). Germline assignment: CDR1 SGHNT and CDR2 YYREEE (reference sequence). The CDR3 totals 16 residues. V gave up 4 bases and J gave up 0 bases, with 16 bases separating them. CDR3 bases: TGTGCCAGCAGCCTATGGACGGGGGGGTTGAACACTGAAGCTTTCTTT. This codes for CASSLWTGGLNTEAFF.

The V gene is TRBV6-6, the J gene TRBJ1-3, with D possibly being TRBD1 (5 bases). This CDR3 has 15 residues. Germline loops: CDR1 MNHNY, CDR2 SVGAGI (reference sequence). V lost 2 bases and J 4 bases, leaving 12 bases between the germline ends. The CDR3 DNA sequence: TGTGCCAGCAGTTACCCCAAGGGGTCCGGAAACACCATATATTTT. The encoded protein is CASSYPKGSGNTIYF.

The chain has TRBV15 and TRBJ1-5, with D perhaps TRBD1 (5 bases). The V gene's germline CDR1 is LNHNV and CDR2 YYDKDF (reference sequence). The CDR3 contains 16 residues. Trimming cost V 1 base and J 0 bases, with 10 bases left between them. The CDR3 sequence is CATSRVAGGSNQPQHF. The CDR3 DNA follows: TGTGCCACCAGCAGAGTCGCCGGGGGTAGCAATCAGCCCCAGCATTTT.

With respect to this clone: The same CDR3 is also encoded by other DNA sequences in this sample. The chain employs TRBV19 and TRBJ1-1; D is perhaps TRBD1 (5 bases). Germline CDR1 and CDR2: LNHDA and SQIVND (reference sequence). This CDR3 is 14 amino acids long. Trimming took 5 bases from V and 0 from J, leaving 10 bases between them. The CDR3 sequence: CASSPQGLNTEAFF. DNA for the CDR3: TGTGCCAGTAGTCCCCAGGGCCTGAACACTGAAGCTTTCTTT.

The chain uses TRBV7-2 and TRBJ2-3, with 8 bases that match TRBD2. CDR3 length equals 15 residues. Germline V lookup: CDR1 SGHTA, CDR2 FQGNSA. The V gene end was trimmed by 5 bases and the J gene end by 0 bases; junction bases not matched to a gene: 4. The CDR3 loop reads CASSPGRASTDTQYF. The CDR3 DNA sequence: TGTGCCAGCAGCCCCGGGAGGGCCAGCACAGATACGCAGTATTTT.

V and J are TRBV30 and TRBJ2-2; 7 bases align to TRBD2. Germline trimming cut 3 bases from V and 4 bases from J; bases unmatched to any gene: 11. This CDR3 contains 16 residues. Germline V gives CDR1 GTSNPN, CDR2 SVGIG (reference sequence). In nucleotides, the CDR3 is TGTGCCTGGAGCCCGTACGGGGGGAGGACCACCGGGGAGCTGTTTTTT. Its protein is CAWSPYGGRTTGELFF.

The rearrangement links TRBV5-1 to TRBJ2-1; 8 nucleotides agree with TRBD2. CDR1 and CDR2 (germline): SGHRS, YFSETQ. V lost 4 bases to trimming and J lost 0 bases; unmatched junction nucleotides: 3. CDR3 length: 15 residues. CDR3 residues: CASSPSGGSYNEQFF. The CDR3 bases are TGCGCCAGCAGCCCCAGCGGGGGCTCCTACAATGAGCAGTTCTTC.

The V gene is TRBV7-9, the J gene TRBJ2-5; weak D call: TRBD2 (6 bases). V was cut by 5 bases and J by 5 bases, with 24 bases left in between. The CDR3 runs 17 residues. Germline CDR1 reads SEHNR; CDR2 reads FQNEAQ (reference sequence). The DNA for the CDR3 is TGTGCCAGCAGCCCAGGGCAGGGAGGTTTTGGAGGTGAGACCCAGTACTTC. Amino acid sequence: CASSPGQGGFGGETQYF. The whole variable domain, remainder taken from reference TRBV7-9 and TRBJ2-5, is DTGVSQNPRHKITKRGQNVTFRCDPISEHNRLYWYRQTLGQGPEFLTYFQNEAQLEKSRLLSDRFSAERPKGSFSTLEIQRTEQGDSAMYLCASSPGQGGFGGETQYFGPGTRLLVL.

The gene calls are TRBV11-3 and TRBJ2-2; 14 bases fit TRBD2. This CDR3 is 17 amino acids long. Unmatched junction bases numbered 4, after V lost 5 bases and J lost 2 bases. The germline V gene has CDR1 SGHNT and CDR2 YENEEA. As DNA, the CDR3 is TGTGCCAGCAGCGCGGGACTAGCGGGGGCCAACACCGGGGAGCTGTTTTTT. As protein: CASSAGLAGANTGELFF. Complete variable domain (other parts from reference TRBV11-3 and TRBJ2-2): EAGVVQSPRYKIIEKKQPVAFWCNPISGHNTLYWYLQNLGQGPELLIRYENEEAVDDSQLPKDRFSAERLKGVDSTLKIQPAELGDSAVYLCASSAGLAGANTGELFFGEGSRLTVL.

This clone appeared a single time. Within the sample, other DNA sequences also encode this same CDR3. The V and J genes are TRBV27 and TRBJ2-7, with TRBD2 identical over 8 bases. The CDR3 has 13 residues. V lost 5 bases and J lost 3; bases outside the gene matches: 3. Germline V gene lookup returns CDR1 MNHEY and CDR2 SMNVEV (reference sequence). The CDR3 reads CASSRTSSYEQYF. CDR3 bases: TGTGCCAGCAGTCGGACTAGCAGCTACGAGCAGTACTTC.

This sequence joins TRBV9 and TRBJ2-2; 10 bases line up with TRBD2. CDR1 and CDR2 (germline): SGDLS, YYNGEE. This CDR3 spans 14 amino acids. V lost 2 bases and J lost 6; bases outside the gene matches: 1. The CDR3 DNA follows: TGTGCCAGCAGCGTTCTAGCGGGAGCCGGGGAGCTGTTTTTT. This translates into CASSVLAGAGELFF.

This clone was detected only a few times. The V gene is TRBV5-1, the J gene TRBJ2-7; TRBD1 matches at 7 bases. V shed 0 bases and J 1 base; nucleotides not matched to a gene: 4. The CDR3 runs to 15 residues. CDR1 and CDR2 from the germline V gene are SGHRS and YFSETQ. Here the CDR3 DNA reads TGCGCCAGCAGCTTGGGCCCAGGGGGTTCCTACGAGCAGTACTTC. It yields the protein CASSLGPGGSYEQYF. The full variable domain, rest sourced from reference TRBV5-1 and TRBJ2-7, is KAGVTQTPRYLIKTRGQQVTLSCSPISGHRSVSWYQQTPGQGLQFLFEYFSETQRNKGNFPGRFSGRQFSNSRSEMNVSTLELGDSALYLCASSLGPGGSYEQYFGPGTRLTVT.

The rearrangement uses TRBV7-2 and TRBJ2-2; TRBD1 might be the D (5 bases). Trimming took off 6 bases at V and 4 bases at J, with 12 bases between the two ends. Germline V lookup: CDR1 SGHTA, CDR2 FQGNSA. CDR3 size: 14 residues. In DNA, the CDR3 is TGTGCCAGCAGTCGGTCAGGGTTCACCGGGGAGCTGTTTTTT. Its protein product is CASSRSGFTGELFF.

This clone has just one count. J is TRBJ2-7 and V is TRBV2, with 7 bases fitting TRBD1. The CDR3 sequence is 15 residues long. The V and J ends lost 4 bases and 2 bases, in that order; junction bases with no gene match: 8. Germline values: CDR1 SNHLY, CDR2 FYNNEI. The CDR3 sequence is CASSADRIQTYEQYF. DNA for the CDR3: TGTGCCAGCAGTGCGGACAGGATCCAGACCTACGAGCAGTACTTC.